Given below is one TCR beta chain in context. Other DNA sequences of this sample code for an identical CDR3. After thawing and overnight rest, PBMC were stained with GMM-loaded CD1B tetramer, viability dye and anti-CD3 for sorting. The CD1B tetramers carried C32 glucose monomycolate purified from Rhodococcus equi. Tetramer-sorted PBMC had been CD14 monocyte-depleted before freezing. Each donor contributed roughly 100,000 sorted tetramer-negative cells. The data originate from a study of T cells in tuberculosis. Germline CDR1 reads SGHDT; CDR2 reads YYEEEE. The CDR3 extends over 14 amino acids. Trimming removed 4 bases at V and 8 bases at J, with 18 bases between. Generated by immunoSEQ multiplex PCR, the TCRdb table keeps only in-frame clones and is missing some. The table has tens of thousands of clones, roughly 91% seen once.

The V gene is TRBV5-6, the J gene TRBJ1-2; D is perhaps TRBD1 (6 bases). Specimen: CD1b-GMM tetramer-negative cells sorted from PBMCs. This clonotype was obtained from an adult woman with latent tuberculosis. DNA for the CDR3: TGTGCCAGCAGCCTGGACAGTACAGCTAACGGCTACACCTTC. It translates to CASSLDSTANGYTF.